This T cell receptor beta chain was sequenced during a study of Tregs in tolerant kidney transplant recipients. Trimming shortened V by 5 bases and J by 6 bases, and 11 bases separated the two germline ends. Germline CDR1 and CDR2: DFQATT and SNEGSKA (reference sequence). CDR3 length: 11 residues. Repertoires were generated with immunoSEQ multiplex PCR, while TCRdb's copy carries only in-frame clones and drops some. The data contain 90,000 to 150,000 clones, around 91% of them singletons. Unstimulated Tregs (CD4+CD25+CD127-) and CD4+CD25- non-Tregs were sorted from PBMCs. Sequenced: CD4+ T cells from blood. This receptor was identified in a human donor in good health. The rearrangement joins TRBV20-1 to TRBJ2-7; D may be TRBD1 (6 bases). CDR3 sequence (DNA): TGCAGTGCTGGAAGACAGGCCGAGCAGTACTTC. Translated, it gives CSAGRQAEQYF.